The 20 T cell receptor beta chains reported below all come from one sample, sequenced in a study of blood T cell repertoires in COVID-19. Using immunoSEQ multiplex PCR, the repertoire was profiled, and TCRdb retains in-frame clones only, with some absent. Counted here are 150,000 to 200,000 clones, roughly four fifths occurring once; the ten biggest clones make up more than 9.5%. Input material: peripheral blood. The receptors stem from a man in his fifties or sixties with active or convalescent COVID-19.

The CDR3 reads CASSLVMGSQGYGYTF. CDR3 nucleotides: TGTGCCAGCAGCTTGGTTATGGGCTCTCAGGGCTATGGCTACACCTTC. This chain connects TRBV5-8 to TRBJ1-2; D might be TRBD1 (5 bases). Deletions cut 0 bases from V and 4 bases from J, with 16 bases between. The CDR3 is 16 amino acids. Germline loops: CDR1 SGHTS, CDR2 YDEGEE. Using reference TRBV5-8 and TRBJ1-2 for the parts outside the CDR3, the full variable domain is EAGVTQSPTHLIKTRGQQATLRCSPISGHTSVYWYQQALGLGLQFLLWYDEGEERNRGNFPPRFSGRQFPNYSSELNVNALELEDSALYLCASSLVMGSQGYGYTFGSGTRLTVV.

This chain joins TRBV7-2 and TRBJ1-2, with 7 positions matching TRBD1. The CDR3 covers 14 residues. The V and J ends lost 6 bases and 8 bases, in that order; junction bases with no gene match: 12. Looked up from germline, CDR1 is SGHTA and CDR2 is FQGNSA. In DNA, the CDR3 is TGTGCCAGCAGACTTGACAGGGACGCGGGAGGCTACACCTTC. Protein: CASRLDRDAGGYTF.

The gene calls are TRBV6-6 and TRBJ1-5, with no clear D. CDR3 size: 16 residues. V gave up 2 bases and J gave up 0 bases, with 11 bases separating them. Germline CDR1 and CDR2: MNHNY and SVGAGI (reference sequence). The CDR3 loop reads CASSYPSGVSNQPQHF. Written as DNA, the CDR3 is TGTGCCAGCAGTTACCCATCCGGGGTTAGCAATCAGCCCCAGCATTTT.

The chain couples TRBV6-5 to TRBJ2-7; the D gene is possibly TRBD1 (6 bases). V gave up 6 bases and J gave up 3 bases, with 9 bases separating them. CDR1 MNHEY and CDR2 SVGAGI come from the germline V gene. CDR3 size: 12 residues. The CDR3 reads CASRQGNYEQYF. The CDR3 DNA is TGTGCCAGCAGACAGGGAAACTACGAGCAGTACTTC.

The rearrangement links TRBV10-3 to TRBJ2-7; 7 nucleotides agree with TRBD2. V lost 6 bases and J lost 6; bases outside the gene matches: 8. CDR1 and CDR2 from the germline V gene are ENHRY and SYGVKD. The CDR3 runs 13 residues. As DNA, the CDR3 is TGTGCCATCAGGATGGGCGGGGAGGGCGAGCAGTACTTC. As protein: CAIRMGGEGEQYF.

The count of this clone is one. This chain connects TRBV20-1 to TRBJ1-1, with a tentative D call TRBD1 (6 bases). Germline lookup yields CDR1 DFQATT and CDR2 SNEGSKA (reference sequence). The CDR3 length is 13 residues. Between the trimmed V and J ends, which lost 3 bases and 0 bases, there was a span of 8 bases. The CDR3 is CSASQGMNTEAFF. The CDR3 bases are TGCAGTGCTAGTCAGGGGATGAACACTGAAGCTTTCTTT.

CDR3 nucleotide sequence: TGTGCCAGCAGCTTAACGTCACGGAGTGAAGCTTTCTTT. Translating gives CASSLTSRSEAFF. The chain recombines TRBV7-3 with TRBJ1-1; no definite D call. The germline V and J ends were trimmed by 0 bases and 7 bases, with 9 bases remaining between them. Germline loops: CDR1 SGHTA, CDR2 FQGTGA. The CDR3 extends over 13 amino acids.

This chain connects TRBV3-1 (or the pseudogene TRBV3-2) to TRBJ1-2, with D perhaps matching TRBD1 (5 bases). Germline loops: CDR1 LGHDT, CDR2 YNNKEL (reference sequence). CDR3 length: 14 amino acids. V dropped 2 bases and J dropped 6 bases, with 13 bases sitting between them. CDR3 sequence reads: CASSQNAGIHGYTF. CDR3 nucleotides: TGTGCCAGCAGCCAAAACGCAGGGATCCATGGCTACACCTTC.

The CDR3 protein is CSASRQGNYNEQFF. The CDR3 region has the DNA TGCAGTGCTAGTAGGCAGGGAAATTACAATGAGCAGTTCTTC. The V call is TRBV20-1, the J call TRBJ2-1; D may be TRBD1 (5 bases). Germline values: CDR1 DFQATT, CDR2 SNEGSKA (reference sequence). Trimming shortened V by 3 bases and J by 4 bases, and 13 bases separated the two germline ends. The CDR3 is made up of 14 amino acids.

The genes are TRBV19 and TRBJ1-4, with D possibly matching TRBD1 (6 bases). V lost 4 bases and J lost 3, with 12 bases in between. The CDR3 runs 15 residues. From germline, CDR1 is LNHDA and CDR2 SQIVND (reference sequence). CDR3 in DNA: TGTGCCAGTAGTAACACAGGGCGACCTAATGAAAAACTGTTTTTT. Residues: CASSNTGRPNEKLFF.

The rearrangement uses TRBV6-4 and TRBJ2-1, with 10 bases fitting TRBD2. CDR1 and CDR2 from the germline V gene are MRHNA and SNTAGT. This CDR3 is built from 13 residues. The trim removed 4 bases at V and 12 bases at J, leaving 6 bases unmatched. The CDR3, as DNA: TGTGCCAGCAGTGGCGCCAGCGGGGGGGGGCAGTTCTTC. Translation: CASSGASGGGQFF.

This clone was observed a single time. The CDR3 region has the DNA TGTGCCAGCAGTTACTCGATGGCCGGGGGGGCTTACGAGCAGTACTTC. Translating gives CASSYSMAGGAYEQYF. This chain links TRBV6-5 with TRBJ2-7, with 8 bases fitting TRBD2. Germline assignment: CDR1 MNHEY and CDR2 SVGAGI. V lost 0 bases, J lost 4 bases, and 8 bases stayed unmatched. The CDR3 has 16 amino acids.

The V and J genes are TRBV5-5 and TRBJ1-1; the match to TRBD1 covers 10 bases. J lost 6 bases, V lost 4 bases, and 18 bases had no gene match. CDR3 length equals 18 residues. Per the germline V gene, CDR1 is SGHKS and CDR2 is YYEKEE (reference sequence). CDR3 DNA: TGTGCCAGCAGCCCCACCCCCCTGGGACAGGGGCGAATTTCTGAAGCTTTCTTT. This codes for CASSPTPLGQGRISEAFF. The full variable domain, its missing parts supplied by reference TRBV5-5 and TRBJ1-1, is DAGVTQSPTHLIKTRGQQVTLRCSPISGHKSVSWYQQVLGQGPQFIFQYYEKEERGRGNFPDRFSARQFPNYSSELNVNALLLGDSALYLCASSPTPLGQGRISEAFFGQGTRLTVV.

The V gene is TRBV2, the J gene TRBJ2-5, with TRBD2 matching over 15 bases. Germline CDR1 and CDR2: SNHLY and FYNNEI. J was trimmed by 7 bases and V by 8 bases; bases with no gene match: 8. The CDR3 is 15 amino acids. The CDR3 bases are TGTGCCAGCCCTCGGACTAGCGGGGGGGCCGGGACCCAGTACTTC. Its protein product is CASPRTSGGAGTQYF.

The chain links TRBV5-1 to TRBJ2-3, with 10 bases aligning to TRBD2. CDR1 and CDR2 from the germline V gene are SGHRS and YFSETQ. The CDR3 contains 16 residues. Unmatched junction bases numbered 9, after V lost 4 bases and J lost 4 bases. CDR3 residues: CASSPTISGGSDTQYF. Written as DNA, the CDR3 is TGCGCCAGCAGCCCTACCATTAGCGGGGGGTCAGATACGCAGTATTTT.

This clone was counted once. The V gene is TRBV5-4, the J gene TRBJ1-3; no clear D. The CDR3 is made up of 17 amino acids. Trimming left V 4 bases short and J 4 bases short, with 21 bases between. Germline V gene sequence: CDR1 SGHNT, CDR2 YYREEE (reference sequence). The CDR3 DNA reads as TGTGCCAGCAGCACCGGAGGCGTTGGGTTCGAAGGAAACACCATATATTTT. This translates into CASSTGGVGFEGNTIYF.

The rearrangement uses TRBV5-1 and TRBJ1-2, with D unclear. The V and J ends lost 0 bases and 4 bases respectively, with 13 bases between them. The CDR3 loop spans 15 amino acids. CDR1 and CDR2 from the germline V gene are SGHRS and YFSETQ. For the CDR3, the DNA is TGCGCCAGCAGCTTGGCCGGTCAGGCGGGCTATGGCTACACCTTC. Protein sequence: CASSLAGQAGYGYTF.

The V and J genes are TRBV4-1 and TRBJ2-7; 9 bases are a match to TRBD2. CDR3 length: 16 residues. Germline trimming cut 4 bases from V and 2 bases from J; bases unmatched to any gene: 9. The germline gives CDR1 MGHRA, CDR2 YSYEKL. The CDR3 reads CASSPNKAGGAYEQYF. CDR3 nucleotide sequence: TGCGCCAGCAGCCCCAACAAAGCGGGAGGCGCCTACGAGCAGTACTTC.

The chain links TRBV6-5 to TRBJ1-2; 9 positions agree with TRBD1. The CDR3 is made up of 12 amino acids. CDR1 and CDR2 from the germline V gene are MNHEY and SVGAGI. Trimming cost V 4 bases and J 10 bases; bases outside gene matches: 4. CDR3 region: CASSWGQGDYTF. The CDR3 coding sequence is TGTGCCAGCAGTTGGGGACAGGGTGACTACACCTTC.

This chain joins TRBV6-6 and TRBJ2-7; TRBD1 agrees at 8 bases. CDR1 and CDR2 (germline): MNHNY, SVGAGI (reference sequence). The CDR3 has 14 residues. V gave up 6 bases and J gave up 8 bases; unmatched junction bases: 12. The CDR3 bases are TGTGCCAGCAGAACAGGGGGATCCACGGGGAAGCAGTACTTC. Translation gives CASRTGGSTGKQYF.